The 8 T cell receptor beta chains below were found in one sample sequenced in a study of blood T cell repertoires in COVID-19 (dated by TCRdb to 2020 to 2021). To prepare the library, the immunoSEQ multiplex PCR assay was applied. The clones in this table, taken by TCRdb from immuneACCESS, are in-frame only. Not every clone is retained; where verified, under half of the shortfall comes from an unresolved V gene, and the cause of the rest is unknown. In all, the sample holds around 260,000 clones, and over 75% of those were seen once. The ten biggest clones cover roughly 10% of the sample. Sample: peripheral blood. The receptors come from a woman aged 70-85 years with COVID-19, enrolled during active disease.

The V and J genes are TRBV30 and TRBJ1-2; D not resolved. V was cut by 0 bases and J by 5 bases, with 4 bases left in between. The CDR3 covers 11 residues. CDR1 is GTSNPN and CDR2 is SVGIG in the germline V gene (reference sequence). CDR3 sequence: CAWSVSYGYTF. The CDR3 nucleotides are TGTGCCTGGAGTGTTTCATATGGCTACACCTTC.

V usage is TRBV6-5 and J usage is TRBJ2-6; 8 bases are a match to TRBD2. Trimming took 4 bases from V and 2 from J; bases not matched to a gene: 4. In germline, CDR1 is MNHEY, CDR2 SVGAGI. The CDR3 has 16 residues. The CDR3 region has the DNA TGTGCCAGCAGTTCCAGCGGGAGAGCTGGGGCCAACGTCCTGACTTTC. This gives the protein CASSSSGRAGANVLTF.

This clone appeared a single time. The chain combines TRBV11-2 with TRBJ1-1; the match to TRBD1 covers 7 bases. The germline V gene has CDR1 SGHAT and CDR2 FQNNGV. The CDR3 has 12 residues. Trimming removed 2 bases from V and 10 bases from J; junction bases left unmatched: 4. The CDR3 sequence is CASSLIQGVAFF. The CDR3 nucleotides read TGTGCCAGCAGCTTAATTCAGGGGGTAGCTTTCTTT.

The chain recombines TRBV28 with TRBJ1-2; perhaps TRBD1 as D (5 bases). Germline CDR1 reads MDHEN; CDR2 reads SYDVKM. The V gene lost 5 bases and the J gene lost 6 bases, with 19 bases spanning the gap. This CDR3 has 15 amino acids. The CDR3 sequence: CASSVPLVGGHGYTF. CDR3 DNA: TGTGCCAGCAGTGTACCGCTTGTGGGGGGTCATGGCTACACCTTC.

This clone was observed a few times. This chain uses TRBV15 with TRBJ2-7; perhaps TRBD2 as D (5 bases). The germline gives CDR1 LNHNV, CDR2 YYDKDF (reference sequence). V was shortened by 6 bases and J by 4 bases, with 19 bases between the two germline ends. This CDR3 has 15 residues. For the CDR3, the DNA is TGTGCCACCAGAGACCTTAGCGTGGGAACTTACGAGCAGTACTTC. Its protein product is CATRDLSVGTYEQYF.

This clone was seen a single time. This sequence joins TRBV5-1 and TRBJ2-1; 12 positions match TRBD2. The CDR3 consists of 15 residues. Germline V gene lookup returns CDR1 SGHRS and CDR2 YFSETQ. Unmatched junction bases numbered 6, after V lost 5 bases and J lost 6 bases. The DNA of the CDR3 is TGCGCCAGCAGGTTTCTAGCGGGAGGGGGCAATGAGCAGTTCTTC. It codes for CASRFLAGGGNEQFF. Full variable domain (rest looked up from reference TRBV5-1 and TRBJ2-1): KAGVTQTPRYLIKTRGQQVTLSCSPISGHRSVSWYQQTPGQGLQFLFEYFSETQRNKGNFPGRFSGRQFSNSRSEMNVSTLELGDSALYLCASRFLAGGGNEQFFGPGTRLTVL.

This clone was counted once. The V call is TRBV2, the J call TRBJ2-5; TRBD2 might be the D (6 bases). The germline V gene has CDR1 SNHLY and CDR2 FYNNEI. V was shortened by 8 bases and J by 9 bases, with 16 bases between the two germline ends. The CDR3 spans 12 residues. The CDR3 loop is CASGRDPGAQYF. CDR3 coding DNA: TGTGCCAGCGGGCGGGACCCCGGGGCCCAGTACTTC.

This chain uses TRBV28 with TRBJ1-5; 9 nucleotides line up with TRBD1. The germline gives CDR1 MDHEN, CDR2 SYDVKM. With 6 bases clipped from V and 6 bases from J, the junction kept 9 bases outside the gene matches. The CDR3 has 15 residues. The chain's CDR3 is CASRGGQGPSQPQHF. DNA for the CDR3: TGTGCCAGCAGGGGGGGACAGGGCCCTTCTCAGCCCCAGCATTTT.